This TCR beta chain emerged from a study of T cell responses to AZD1222 COVID-19 vaccine. This table comes from immunoSEQ multiplex PCR, and its TCRdb copy is limited to in-frame clones, with some not included. The sample includes about 120,000 clones, approximately 90% seen only once; the top ten take approximately 4.2%. There are 12 residues in the CDR3. The ends were cut back, 3 bases at V and 8 bases at J, with 5 bases in the middle. The germline gives CDR1 MNHEY, CDR2 SMNVEV (reference sequence). This clone was recorded only once. V is TRBV27 and J is TRBJ1-6, with D hard to call. This receptor was taken from an adult in good health. The sequences come from peripheral blood, collected on day 0 of AZD1222 vaccination. CDR3 sequence: CASSFFDSPLHF. In nucleotides, the CDR3 is TGTGCCAGCAGTTTCTTTGATTCACCCCTCCACTTT.